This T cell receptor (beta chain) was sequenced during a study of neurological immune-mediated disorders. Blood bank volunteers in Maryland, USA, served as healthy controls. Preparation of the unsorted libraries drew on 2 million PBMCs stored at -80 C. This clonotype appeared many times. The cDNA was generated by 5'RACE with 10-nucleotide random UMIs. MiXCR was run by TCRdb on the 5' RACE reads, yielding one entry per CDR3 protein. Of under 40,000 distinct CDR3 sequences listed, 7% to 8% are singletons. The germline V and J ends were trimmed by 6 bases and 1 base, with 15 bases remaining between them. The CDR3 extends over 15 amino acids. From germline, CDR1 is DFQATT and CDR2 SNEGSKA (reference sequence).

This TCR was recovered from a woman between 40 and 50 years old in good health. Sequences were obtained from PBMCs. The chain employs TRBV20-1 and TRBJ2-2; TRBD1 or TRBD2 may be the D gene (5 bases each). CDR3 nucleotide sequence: TGCAGTGCGCCCGACGGGACGGGGAACACCGGGGAGCTGTTTTTT. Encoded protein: CSAPDGTGNTGELFF.